Below, 20 T cell receptor beta chains from the same sample are listed, as sequenced in a study of glioma-infiltrating T cells (dated by TCRdb to the mid-2010s). Sequencing used an Illumina MiSeq. TCR alpha and beta CDR3 regions were amplified with the iRepertoire nested amplicon-rescue multiplex PCR (arm-PCR) platform from RNA. In TCRdb, the public reads were trimmed at Q25 with fastp and aligned with MiXCR, with productive beta chains retained. For every CDR3 protein sequence, its rows merge into one entry that carries the most common genes and DNA. The sample profile shows some 160,000 distinct CDR3 sequences; more than 35% of them were found once. Roughly 5.2% of the sample belongs to the ten largest clones. Sequenced sample: glioma tissue, nonneoplastic brain tissue, or PBMCs (not recorded which). These receptors were obtained from a human donor with low-grade glioma or glioblastoma, undergoing nonglioma brain surgery, or in good health (not recorded which).

This clonotype was seen a few times. This clone may be a read error of a much larger clone one base away. The chain employs TRBV6-1 and TRBJ2-7; TRBD1 matches 8 bases. CDR1 is MNHNS, CDR2 SASEGT, per germline. The CDR3 is 13 amino acids. CDR3 amino acids: CACSLDREGEQYF. CDR3 coding DNA: TGTGCCTGCAGCCTGGACAGGGAAGGCGAGCAGTACTTC.

Remarks on this clonotype: Possible read error: a much larger clone is one base away. The V call is TRBV12-3 or TRBV12-4, the J call TRBJ2-1, with TRBD1 as a possible D gene (6 bases). The CDR3 has 13 residues. V lost 1 base, J lost 10 bases, and 11 bases lay in between. The CDR3 region is CASSLGRGREQFF. The CDR3, as DNA: TGTGCCAGCAGTTTAGGCAGGGGTAGGGAGCAGTTCTTC.

This clonotype was recorded a few times. The J gene is TRBJ2-5, the V gene TRBV5-4; 8 bases align to TRBD1. With 4 bases clipped from V and 3 bases from J, the junction kept 8 bases outside the gene matches. CDR1 is SGHNT and CDR2 is YYREEE in the germline V gene (reference sequence). This CDR3 has 15 amino acids. This chain's CDR3 is CASSPTGGWEETQYF. In nucleotides, the CDR3 is TGTGCCAGCAGCCCTACAGGGGGGTGGGAAGAGACCCAGTACTTC.

The V gene is TRBV18, the J gene TRBJ2-7; TRBD1 matches 10 bases. V was pared by 3 bases and J by 2 bases, with 4 bases of the junction left unmatched. The CDR3 runs 15 residues. Looked up from germline, CDR1 is KGHSH and CDR2 is LQKENI. The CDR3 DNA sequence: TGTGCCAGCTCACCGACAGGGGGCATGCCCTACGAGCAGTACTTC. It specifies CASSPTGGMPYEQYF.

Concerning this clonotype itself: An end of the junction differs from the germline gene, which may be a read error. This chain connects TRBV4-2 to TRBJ1-5; D possibly corresponds to TRBD1 (5 bases). This CDR3 is built from 15 residues. CDR1 LGHNA and CDR2 YNFKEQ come from the germline V gene. CDR3 nucleotides: TGTGCCAGCAGCCCAAGCGTGGGGGATGATCAGCACCAGCATTTT. This sequence encodes CASSPSVGDDQHQHF.

This chain links TRBV27 with TRBJ2-2; D remains unclear. Trimming removed 7 bases at V and 4 bases at J, with 13 bases between. Germline V gene sequence: CDR1 MNHEY, CDR2 SMNVEV (reference sequence). The CDR3 covers 14 residues. The chain's CDR3 is CASTPRAITGELFF. DNA for the CDR3: TGTGCCAGCACTCCACGTGCCATCACCGGGGAGCTGTTTTTT.

There are many counts of this clonotype. The rearrangement joins TRBV6-1 to TRBJ2-1; D assignment may be TRBD1 or TRBD2 (5 bases each). This CDR3 has 16 residues. CDR1 is MNHNS and CDR2 is SASEGT in the germline V gene. V was pared by 6 bases and J by 7 bases, with 22 bases between. The CDR3 loop is CASSRQLGTGPNEQFF. CDR3 DNA: TGTGCCAGCAGCCGCCAACTAGGGACCGGGCCGAATGAGCAGTTCTTC.

The V and J genes are TRBV6-5 and TRBJ1-4; no definite D call. This CDR3 comprises 14 residues. Germline CDR1 and CDR2: MNHEY and SVGAGI. Trimming took 5 bases from V and 3 from J, leaving 10 bases between them. CDR3 amino acids: CASSLGWANEKLFF. The CDR3 DNA follows: TGTGCCAGCAGTCTCGGGTGGGCTAATGAAAAACTGTTTTTT.

This clonotype was recorded many times. The chain links TRBV10-3 to TRBJ1-2, with a tentative D call TRBD1 (6 bases). V was trimmed by 2 bases and J by 4 bases, leaving 11 bases between them. The CDR3 is made up of 14 amino acids. Germline V gene data show CDR1 as ENHRY and CDR2 as SYGVKD. The CDR3 here is CAISEPRGPYGYTF. The CDR3 DNA follows: TGTGCCATCAGTGAGCCCAGGGGACCCTATGGCTACACCTTC.

This clonotype was detected ten times or more. The CDR3 spells CSARGTNNQPQHF. In DNA form, the CDR3 reads TGCAGTGCTAGAGGGACCAACAATCAGCCCCAGCATTTT. The rearrangement joins TRBV20-1 to TRBJ1-5; D is unresolved. The CDR3 spans 13 residues. The V gene lost 1 base and the J gene lost 3 bases, with 7 bases spanning the gap. Per the germline V gene, CDR1 is DFQATT and CDR2 is SNEGSKA (reference sequence).

The V call is TRBV19, the J call TRBJ1-1; no reliable D call. Germline-derived CDR1 and CDR2 are LNHDA and SQIVND (reference sequence). V gave up 0 bases and J gave up 6 bases, with 8 bases separating them. The CDR3 runs to 13 residues. The DNA for the CDR3 is TGTGCCAGTAGTATAGACAGCTACGCTGAAGCTTTCTTT. The encoded protein is CASSIDSYAEAFF.

The sample holds one count of this clonotype. A read error may be the cause here, since a much bigger clone is one base away. The chain carries TRBV6-5 and TRBJ2-2; perhaps TRBD2 as D (6 bases). CDR1 is MNHEY, CDR2 SVGAGI, per germline. The CDR3 consists of 15 residues. Trimming cost V 7 bases and J 6 bases, with 18 bases left between them. DNA of the CDR3: TGTGCCAGCAACCCGACTAGGTCGAGCGCCGGGGAGCTGTTTTTT. This translates into CASNPTRSSAGELFF.

The chain employs TRBV19 and TRBJ2-7, with 10 positions matching TRBD1. V trimming: 7 bases; J trimming: 2 bases; junction bases outside the gene matches: 8. This CDR3 is built from 15 residues. The germline V gene has CDR1 LNHDA and CDR2 SQIVND (reference sequence). CDR3 in DNA: TGTGCCAGTAAGTACCGGGACAGGGGTGCCTACGAGCAGTACTTC. Its protein product is CASKYRDRGAYEQYF. Full variable domain (remainder filled in from reference TRBV19 and TRBJ2-7): DGGITQSPKYLFRKEGQNVTLSCEQNLNHDAMYWYRQDPGQGLRLIYYSQIVNDFQKGDIAEGYSVSREKKESFPLTVTSAQKNPTAFYLCASKYRDRGAYEQYFGPGTRLTVT.

This clonotype occurred once. A much larger clone lies one base from this, so it may be a read error. The chain employs TRBV6-5 and TRBJ2-7, with 7 bases matching TRBD2. The germline V gene encodes CDR1 MNHEY and CDR2 SVGAGI. This CDR3 comprises 16 residues. CDR3 bases: TGTGCCAGAAGTTACGCCCGGGGGGTGAGCTCCTACGAGCAGTACTTC. It codes for CARSYARGVSSYEQYF.

As regards this clonotype: A much more abundant neighbour one base away suggests this may be a read error. The V call is TRBV7-8, the J call TRBJ1-2, with 7 bases aligning to TRBD1. Germline-derived CDR1 and CDR2 are SGHVS and FQNEAQ. CDR3 size: 15 residues. CDR3 region: CASSFRDSANYVYTF. The CDR3 region has the DNA TGTGCCAGCAGCTTTCGGGACAGCGCTAACTATGTCTACACCTTC.

In this sample, this clonotype turned up a few times. J is TRBJ1-1 and V is TRBV9; D gene uncertain. Trimming removed 0 bases from V and 4 bases from J, with 10 bases in between. Germline V gene lookup returns CDR1 SGDLS and CDR2 YYNGEE. The CDR3 consists of 14 residues. The CDR3 DNA follows: TGTGCCAGCAGCGTAGCTACCACCTCCACTGAAGCTTTCTTT. Translation gives CASSVATTSTEAFF.

Worth noting for this clonotype: Its ends do not fully match the called genes, so a read error is possible. This chain connects TRBV27 to TRBJ2-2; 9 bases line up with TRBD2. The CDR3 contains 15 residues. The germline gives CDR1 MNHEY, CDR2 SMNVEV (reference sequence). CDR3 in DNA: TGTGCCAGCAGTCCGACTAGCGGTGAACACCGGGGAGCTGTTTTT. Amino acid sequence: CASSPTSGEHRGAVF.

As to this clonotype: The junction differs from germline at one of its ends, possibly a read error. CDR3 sequence reads: CATLAGAGANVLTF. CDR3 bases: TGTGCCACTCTAGCGGGAGCCGGGGCCAACGTCCTGACCTTC. The chain has TRBV27 and TRBJ2-6, with 10 bases lining up with TRBD2. The CDR3 length is 14 residues. The V gene's germline CDR1 is MNHEY and CDR2 SMNVEV (reference sequence).

A remark on this clonotype: A read error may be the cause here, since a much bigger clone is one base away. The V gene is TRBV4-1, the J gene TRBJ1-1; D is ambiguous. The CDR3 sequence is 12 residues long. Germline V CDR1 and CDR2: MGHRA, YSYEKL. Trimming took off 7 bases at V and 5 bases at J, with 11 bases between the two ends. Written as DNA, the CDR3 is TGCGCCAGCAACCTTACTGGGACTGAAGCTTTCTTT. This codes for CASNLTGTEAFF.

At least ten counts were recorded for this clonotype. The chain carries TRBV20-1 and TRBJ2-2; 7 nucleotides agree with TRBD2. Losses at the gene ends were 4 bases for V and 4 bases for J; bases not matched to a gene: 3. The length of the CDR3 is 13 residues. Looked up from germline, CDR1 is DFQATT and CDR2 is SNEGSKA (reference sequence). The CDR3 nucleotides are TGCAGTGCTATTGCTAGCGGCACCGGGGAGCTGTTTTTT. Translation gives CSAIASGTGELFF.